This T cell receptor beta chain is drawn from a study of T cell responses to AZD1222 COVID-19 vaccine. Across the whole study: Second-dose intervals near 4 or 12 weeks were combined. Study-level results: Following two doses of AZD1222, Spike-specific TCR breadth and depth rose. Targeting of unmutated variant regions was reportedly seen in nearly half of spike-specific TCRs. Without day 14 samples, only post-peak T cell repertoires were studied.

Points on this clone: Its specificity is unknown.

Here immunoSEQ multiplex PCR was the method, and the copy in TCRdb shows in-frame clones only, minus some. Of around 130,000 clones listed, about nine tenths are singletons. The CDR3 is 16 residues long. The J segment lost 1 base and the V segment lost 1 base, leaving 7 bases of the junction unmatched. The germline CDR1 and CDR2 sequences are SEHNR and FQNEAQ (reference sequence). The sequence derives from an adult in good health. The rearrangement joins TRBV7-9 to TRBJ2-7, with TRBD1 matching 7 bases. The material sequenced was peripheral blood, taken on day 0 of AZD1222 vaccination. The CDR3 nucleotides are TGTGCCAGCAGCTTAGGGATGGCAGGGGGATCCTACGAGCAGTACTTC. It yields the protein CASSLGMAGGSYEQYF.